Below are 8 T cell receptor beta chains sequenced from a single sample in a study of cytomegalovirus exposure and HLA in healthy donors. The PCR contained 60 Vbeta and 13 Jbeta primers. Sequencing used immunoSEQ multiplex PCR; TCRdb keeps in-frame clones, though not all of them. The table lists about 92,000 clones, around 80% of them singletons. Specimen: PBMCs. These receptors came from a young man in good health and CMV-seronegative.

This chain uses TRBV19 with TRBJ1-1, with D perhaps matching TRBD1 (5 bases). Germline V lookup: CDR1 LNHDA, CDR2 SQIVND (reference sequence). V was pared by 6 bases and J by 5 bases, with 19 bases between. The CDR3 sequence is 15 residues long. Written as DNA, the CDR3 is TGTGCCAGTAGATGGGGACGCGGAGGAGGGACTGAAGCTTTCTTT. As protein: CASRWGRGGGTEAFF. The full variable domain, in which reference TRBV19 and TRBJ1-1 provide the parts outside the CDR3, is DGGITQSPKYLFRKEGQNVTLSCEQNLNHDAMYWYRQDPGQGLRLIYYSQIVNDFQKGDIAEGYSVSREKKESFPLTVTSAQKNPTAFYLCASRWGRGGGTEAFFGQGTRLTVV.

The genes are TRBV13 and TRBJ2-7; 7 nucleotides match TRBD2. Per germline, CDR1 PRHDT and CDR2 FYEKMQ (reference sequence). Trimming took 6 bases from V and 5 from J; bases not matched to a gene: 13. The CDR3 length is 15 residues. The CDR3 sequence: CASRDTSEGVHEQYF. In nucleotides, the CDR3 is TGTGCCAGCAGGGACACTAGCGAGGGCGTACACGAGCAGTACTTC.

This chain connects TRBV7-9 to TRBJ2-7; 7 bases match TRBD2. In germline, CDR1 is SEHNR, CDR2 FQNEAQ (reference sequence). V lost 2 bases to trimming and J lost 6 bases; unmatched junction nucleotides: 4. The CDR3 covers 13 residues. CDR3 DNA sequence: TGTGCCAGCAGCTTACCATCGGGGGGCGAGCAGTACTTC. This codes for CASSLPSGGEQYF.

The V and J genes are TRBV27 and TRBJ1-3; D remains unclear. This CDR3 contains 16 residues. Germline V lookup: CDR1 MNHEY, CDR2 SMNVEV (reference sequence). The V and J ends lost 3 bases and 2 bases respectively, with 14 bases between them. In nucleotides, the CDR3 is TGTGCCAGCAGTTTCCTTTCCGGGGAGGCTGGAAACACCATATATTTT. Protein sequence: CASSFLSGEAGNTIYF.

This clone came up a few times. The chain links TRBV5-1 to TRBJ1-6; 7 bases map to TRBD1. Germline V gene sequence: CDR1 SGHRS, CDR2 YFSETQ. V gave up 4 bases and J gave up 7 bases; unmatched junction bases: 2. The CDR3 spans 13 residues. The CDR3 sequence: CASSQGQNSPLHF. The DNA for the CDR3 is TGCGCCAGCAGCCAGGGACAGAATTCACCCCTCCACTTT.

V is TRBV19 and J is TRBJ2-6; 8 nucleotides align to TRBD2. After removal of 3 bases from V and 0 bases from J, the junction contained 10 bases not matched to a gene. There are 19 residues in the CDR3. Germline-derived CDR1 and CDR2 are LNHDA and SQIVND (reference sequence). Here the CDR3 DNA reads TGTGCCAGTAGTATCGGGAGGGCGGTCAGCCTCTCTGGGGCCAACGTCCTGACTTTC. Translated, it gives CASSIGRAVSLSGANVLTF.

This clone was seen a few times. V is TRBV19 and J is TRBJ2-7, with 7 bases lining up with TRBD2. V lost 6 bases, J lost 6 bases, and 8 bases stayed unmatched. This CDR3 has 13 amino acids. Per the germline V gene, CDR1 is LNHDA and CDR2 is SQIVND (reference sequence). The CDR3 coding sequence is TGTGCCAGTAGGTCCGGTGGGACTACCGAGCAGTACTTC. Protein: CASRSGGTTEQYF.

The chain recombines TRBV7-9 with TRBJ2-1; 9 bases match TRBD1. This CDR3 has 15 amino acids. Germline lookup yields CDR1 SEHNR and CDR2 FQNEAQ (reference sequence). With V trimmed by 1 base and J by 6 bases, 4 bases remained unmatched. The CDR3 sequence: CASSLGTGVLNEQFF. CDR3 bases: TGTGCCAGCAGCTTAGGGACAGGGGTCCTCAATGAGCAGTTCTTC.